A selection of T cell receptor beta chains follows, all from one sample in a study of Ad26.COV2.S vaccination and SARS-CoV-2 variants. The protocol was immunoSEQ multiplex PCR, while the TCRdb copy is restricted to in-frame clones and leaves out a portion. The table lists about 440,000 clones, roughly 85% of them singletons. The source material was peripheral blood, sampled in a trial of Ad26.COV2.S vaccine versus placebo. These receptors were collected from a person between 18 and 65 years old who received the Ad26.COV2.S COVID-19 vaccine or a placebo. CDR3s include the opening cysteine and the closing phenylalanine or tryptophan. The D gene is left open where the match is weak. Expanded clones get a size class; other rows say once, few or many, or leave the size out.

>TRBJ2-2|-|few|TRBV5-1
TGCGCCAGCAGCTGGAACGGACAGCCAGGGGTCGGGGAGCTGTTTTTT
CASSWNGQPGVGELFF
>TRBJ2-1|-|-|TRBV5-4
TGTGCCAGCAGCCCAACCGGGACGTACTACAATGAGCAGTTCTTC
CASSPTGTYYNEQFF
>TRBJ2-1|-|-|TRBV12-3/TRBV12-4
TGTGCCAGCAGTCTCACTTGGGCAGATGAGCAGTTCTTC
CASSLTWADEQFF
>TRBJ1-3|TRBD1|-|TRBV6-4
TGTGCCAGCAACCCGGGACAGAAATTCTCTGGAAACACCATATATTTT
CASNPGQKFSGNTIYF
>TRBJ1-1|TRBD1|-|TRBV12-3/TRBV12-4
TGTGCCAGCAGAATGGGACAGGGCTTTAGGGCTTTCTTT
CASRMGQGFRAFF
>TRBJ2-1|TRBD2|-|TRBV7-2
TGTGCCAGCAGCCCCGGGGGGGGAATTAACAATGAGCAGTTCTTC
CASSPGGGINNEQFF
>TRBJ1-6|-|-|TRBV7-6
TGTGCCAGCAGCCAACCTGAAGCCAGCCGGGACGATTCACCCCTCCACTTT
CASSQPEASRDDSPLHF
>TRBJ2-2|TRBD2|-|TRBV4-1
TGCGCCAGCAGCCAAAGGACTAGCGGGAGAAGGAACACCGGGGAGCTGTTTTTT
CASSQRTSGRRNTGELFF
>TRBJ2-7|TRBD2|-|TRBV2
TGTGCCAGCAGTGTCGAGCGGGGGGGCTACGAGCAGTACTTC
CASSVERGGYEQYF
>TRBJ1-2|TRBD1|-|TRBV30
TGTGCCTGGTGGAGGACAGGGGTTGGCTACACCTTC
CAWWRTGVGYTF
>TRBJ2-1|-|-|TRBV1
TGCACCAGTATGCCCGGACCCCCAACCACTGAGCAGTTCTTC
CTSMPGPPTTEQFF
>TRBJ2-2|TRBD2|-|TRBV10-2
TGCGCCAGCAGCGTAGCGGGAGCGAACACCGGGGAGCTGTTTTTT
CASSVAGANTGELFF
>TRBJ2-7|-|-|TRBV4-1
TGCGCCAGCAGCCGCGGGGACTATGAGGGGGGGGGATACGAGCAGTACTTC
CASSRGDYEGGGYEQYF
>TRBJ2-2|-|-|TRBV6-5
TGTGCCAGCATTCTCAGCGTAGTCCCCGGGGAGCTGTTTTTT
CASILSVVPGELFF
>TRBJ2-2|-|once|TRBV12-3/TRBV12-4
TGTGCCAGCAGACCTACGAACACCGGGGAGCTGTTTTTT
CASRPTNTGELFF